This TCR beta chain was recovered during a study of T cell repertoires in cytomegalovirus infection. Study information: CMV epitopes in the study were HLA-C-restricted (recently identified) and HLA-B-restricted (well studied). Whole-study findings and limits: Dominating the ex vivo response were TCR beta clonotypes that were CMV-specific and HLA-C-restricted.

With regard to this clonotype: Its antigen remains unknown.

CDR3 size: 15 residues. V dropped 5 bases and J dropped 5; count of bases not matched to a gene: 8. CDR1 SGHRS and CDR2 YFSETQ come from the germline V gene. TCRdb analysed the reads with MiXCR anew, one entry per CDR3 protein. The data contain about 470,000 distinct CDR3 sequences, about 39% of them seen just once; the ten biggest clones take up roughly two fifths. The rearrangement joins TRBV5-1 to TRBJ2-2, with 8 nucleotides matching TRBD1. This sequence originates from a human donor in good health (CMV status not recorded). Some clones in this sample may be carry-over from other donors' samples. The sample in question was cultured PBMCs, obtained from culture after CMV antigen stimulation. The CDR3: CASRTGTGRTGELFF. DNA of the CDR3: TGCGCCAGCAGAACCGGGACAGGTAGAACCGGGGAGCTGTTTTTT. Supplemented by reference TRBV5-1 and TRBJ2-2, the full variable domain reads KAGVTQTPRYLIKTRGQQVTLSCSPISGHRSVSWYQQTPGQGLQFLFEYFSETQRNKGNFPGRFSGRQFSNSRSEMNVSTLELGDSALYLCASRTGTGRTGELFFGEGSRLTVL.